The 16 T cell receptor beta chains below all came from one sample that was sequenced in a study of cytomegalovirus exposure and HLA in healthy donors. The PCR made use of 60 Vbeta and 13 Jbeta primers. Using immunoSEQ multiplex PCR, the repertoire was profiled, and TCRdb retains in-frame clones only, with some absent. The sample comprises 90,000 to 120,000 clones, 70% to 80% of which are singletons, and around 2.1% rests with the top ten. Sequenced material: PBMCs. The receptors were gathered from a young man in good health and CMV-seronegative.

This clone was observed a handful of times. This chain joins TRBV28 and TRBJ2-1; no reliable D call. V was trimmed by 7 bases and J by 3 bases, leaving 16 bases between them. CDR1 is MDHEN and CDR2 is SYDVKM in the germline V gene. The CDR3 spans 15 residues. CDR3 in amino acids: CASTPRNVDYNEQFF. In DNA form, the CDR3 reads TGTGCCAGCACCCCGCGGAACGTAGACTACAATGAGCAGTTCTTC.

This chain joins TRBV10-2 and TRBJ1-6; weak D call: TRBD1 (6 bases). This CDR3 comprises 17 residues. With 2 bases removed from V and 8 bases from J, the gap between germline ends came to 19 bases. CDR1 and CDR2 (germline): WSHSY, SAAADI. The CDR3 coding sequence is TGCGCCAGCAGTGAGACTCGGACAGCGGACCCCTATTCACCCCTCCACTTT. This codes for CASSETRTADPYSPLHF.

This chain uses TRBV6-5 with TRBJ2-5; D is possibly TRBD1 (7 bases). The CDR3 has 14 amino acids. Germline CDR1 and CDR2: MNHEY and SVGAGI. V was pared by 10 bases and J by 5 bases, with 20 bases between. The CDR3 bases are TGTGCCACCCGGGGGCAGGGGGGTTGGGAGACCCAGTACTTC. Translation gives CATRGQGGWETQYF.

The CDR3 DNA reads TGTGCCAGTAGTTCCGGACAGGTTTATAGCAATCAGCCCCAGCATTTT. This sequence encodes CASSSGQVYSNQPQHF. This rearrangement joins TRBV19 to TRBJ1-5; TRBD1 matches 7 bases. Germline CDR1 LNHDA, CDR2 SQIVND (reference sequence). The CDR3 spans 16 residues. V lost 5 bases and J lost 0; bases outside the gene matches: 7.

This clone has a handful of counts. The chain recombines TRBV2 with TRBJ2-6; 8 nucleotides match TRBD1. The CDR3 loop spans 17 amino acids. Trimming at V came to 6 bases and at J to 0 bases, leaving 7 bases not matched to a gene. Germline CDR1 and CDR2: SNHLY and FYNNEI. CDR3 amino acids: CASSPGQGGSGANVLTF. CDR3 DNA: TGTGCCAGCAGCCCAGGACAGGGTGGCTCTGGGGCCAACGTCCTGACTTTC.

This clone was seen once. The chain is built from TRBV29-1 and TRBJ2-2, with D possibly being TRBD2 (5 bases). The CDR3 is 14 amino acids. V lost 4 bases and J lost 4, with 13 bases in between. Germline CDR1 is SQVTM and CDR2 is ANQGSEA. Here the CDR3 DNA reads TGCAGCGTTGCTCGGGGAGATCCCACCGGGGAGCTGTTTTTT. This encodes CSVARGDPTGELFF.

This rearrangement joins TRBV5-1 to TRBJ2-1, with D hard to call. Looked up from germline, CDR1 is SGHRS and CDR2 is YFSETQ. The CDR3 runs 13 residues. Trimming cost V 4 bases and J 4 bases, with 9 bases left between them. The CDR3: CASSQVGYNEQFF. In DNA form, the CDR3 reads TGCGCCAGCAGCCAGGTTGGGTACAATGAGCAGTTCTTC. The entire variable domain, with the rest obtained from reference TRBV5-1 and TRBJ2-1, is as follows: KAGVTQTPRYLIKTRGQQVTLSCSPISGHRSVSWYQQTPGQGLQFLFEYFSETQRNKGNFPGRFSGRQFSNSRSEMNVSTLELGDSALYLCASSQVGYNEQFFGPGTRLTVL.

The chain has TRBV27 and TRBJ2-7, with 9 bases fitting TRBD1. The ends lost 6 bases at V and 7 bases at J; junction bases unmatched: 7. Per germline, CDR1 MNHEY and CDR2 SMNVEV (reference sequence). The CDR3 sequence is 13 residues long. The CDR3 coding sequence is TGTGCCAGCAGCCTGTCACAGGGGGCGGAGCAGTACTTC. Protein sequence: CASSLSQGAEQYF.

V gene TRBV5-4 combines with J gene TRBJ2-3, with 7 bases aligning to TRBD1. V lost 5 bases, J lost 2 bases, and 5 bases stayed unmatched. CDR1 and CDR2 (germline): SGHNT, YYREEE (reference sequence). The CDR3 has 14 amino acids. In DNA form, the CDR3 reads TGTGCCAGCAGGAGGGACAGTTTCACAGATACGCAGTATTTT. Its translation: CASRRDSFTDTQYF. Supplemented by reference TRBV5-4 and TRBJ2-3, the full variable domain reads ETGVTQSPTHLIKTRGQQVTLRCSSQSGHNTVSWYQQALGQGPQFIFQYYREEENGRGNFPPRFSGLQFPNYSSELNVNALELDDSALYLCASRRDSFTDTQYFGPGTRLTVL.

The chain uses TRBV7-2 and TRBJ2-1, with 8 bases matching TRBD1. This CDR3 spans 16 amino acids. V was pared by 1 base and J by 8 bases, with 10 bases of the junction left unmatched. The germline V gene encodes CDR1 SGHTA and CDR2 FQGNSA. Here the CDR3 reads CASSLDRRAGGHEQFF. CDR3 DNA sequence: TGTGCCAGCAGCTTAGACCGCCGGGCAGGGGGCCATGAGCAGTTCTTC.

The rearrangement uses TRBV2 and TRBJ1-2, with TRBD1 identical over 7 bases. V lost 5 bases and J lost 4; bases outside the gene matches: 7. Germline-derived CDR1 and CDR2 are SNHLY and FYNNEI. The CDR3 is 14 amino acids. The CDR3 loop is CASSRLGQAYGYTF. The CDR3, as DNA: TGTGCCAGCAGTCGGTTAGGACAGGCCTATGGCTACACCTTC.

The genes are TRBV29-1 and TRBJ2-1; the match to TRBD2 covers 13 bases. The V gene end was trimmed by 6 bases and the J gene end by 8 bases; junction bases not matched to a gene: 10. Germline V CDR1 and CDR2: SQVTM, ANQGSEA. This CDR3 comprises 15 residues. CDR3 residues: CSVDGTSGIEDEQFF. The CDR3, as DNA: TGCAGCGTGGACGGGACTAGCGGGATAGAGGATGAGCAGTTCTTC.

In its sample, this clone was seen once. One junction end does not reproduce the germline sequence, and a read error may be involved. The V call is TRBV7-9, the J call TRBJ2-7; 8 bases map to TRBD1. CDR3 size: 14 residues. CDR1 and CDR2 from the germline V gene are SEHNR and FQNEAQ (reference sequence). CDR3 DNA: TGTTCCAGCAGCTTAGGACAGGGTGGTAACGAGCAGTACTTC. Translated, it gives CSSSLGQGGNEQYF.

The chain has TRBV9 and TRBJ2-1, with 14 bases that match TRBD2. CDR3 size: 18 residues. The germline V gene has CDR1 SGDLS and CDR2 YYNGEE. The ends lost 3 bases at V and 3 bases at J; junction bases unmatched: 8. The CDR3 coding sequence is TGTGCCAGCAGCGCCAGGGGGACTAGCGGGGGCGACTACAATGAGCAGTTCTTC. Its protein is CASSARGTSGGDYNEQFF.

The chain couples TRBV6-5 to TRBJ2-7; tentative D call: TRBD2 (5 bases). In germline, CDR1 is MNHEY, CDR2 SVGAGI. The CDR3 totals 13 residues. Trimming left V 6 bases short and J 2 bases short, with 11 bases between. For the CDR3, the DNA is TGTGCCAGCAGCCCCGGGAACCCCTACGAGCAGTACTTC. Residues: CASSPGNPYEQYF.

This clone was seen once. An end of the junction differs from the germline gene, which may be a read error. V and J are TRBV7-8 and TRBJ1-5; 10 bases line up with TRBD1. The germline CDR1 and CDR2 sequences are SGHVS and FQNEAQ. The CDR3 has 14 amino acids. Here the CDR3 reads CASSPGQGNHPQHF. Here the CDR3 DNA reads TGTGCCAGCAGCCCGGGACAGGGGAATCATCCCCAGCATTTT.